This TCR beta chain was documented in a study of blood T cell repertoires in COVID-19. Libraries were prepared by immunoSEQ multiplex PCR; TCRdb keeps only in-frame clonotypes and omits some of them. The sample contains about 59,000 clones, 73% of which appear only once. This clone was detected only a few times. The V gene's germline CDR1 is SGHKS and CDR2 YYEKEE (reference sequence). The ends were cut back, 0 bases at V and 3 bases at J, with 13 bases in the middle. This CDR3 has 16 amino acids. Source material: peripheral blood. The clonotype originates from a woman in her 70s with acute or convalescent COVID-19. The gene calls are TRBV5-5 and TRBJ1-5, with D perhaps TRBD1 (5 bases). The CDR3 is CASSLVSQGNNQPQHF. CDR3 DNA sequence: TGTGCCAGCAGCTTGGTCTCCCAGGGAAACAATCAGCCCCAGCATTTT.